The 2 T cell receptor beta chains given below trace back to one sample, sequenced in a study of T cells in Graves' hyperthyroidism and ophthalmopathy. RNA transcripts provided the source from which TCR beta CDR3 regions were amplified. The study used the HTBI primer set for a first-round RT-PCR of the TCR CDR3. From the multiplex PCR reads, TCRdb called clonotypes with MiXCR, one entry per CDR3 protein. The sample lists some 490,000 distinct CDR3 sequences, around a fifth seen once, with approximately 49% in the top ten. Sequenced: blood. These receptors originate from a woman between 65 and 79 years old with Graves' ophthalmopathy.

This sequence joins TRBV12-3 or TRBV12-4 and TRBJ1-2, with TRBD1 identical over 7 bases. The length of the CDR3 is 16 residues. Trimming at V came to 6 bases and at J to 6 bases, leaving 16 bases not matched to a gene. Here the CDR3 DNA reads TGTGCCAGCAGCCAAAACAACAGACAGGGAAGAGATGGCTACACCTTC. Translated: CASSQNNRQGRDGYTF.

The chain is built from TRBV28 and TRBJ1-5; a weak D match, TRBD1 (6 bases). Deletions cut 6 bases from V and 4 bases from J, with 19 bases between. CDR1 MDHEN and CDR2 SYDVKM come from the germline V gene. The CDR3 consists of 16 residues. In DNA, the CDR3 is TGTGCCAGCAGGGAGGGGGGCGATGGGGTAAATCAGCCCCAGCATTTT. Amino acids: CASREGGDGVNQPQHF.